This TCR beta chain emerged from a study of blood T cell repertoires in COVID-19. Study-wide context: T cells, B-cell-depleted T cells, or PBMCs provided the cDNA or gDNA that served as material.

Germline V CDR1 and CDR2: MDHEN, SYDVKM. The V and J ends lost 3 bases and 4 bases respectively, with 15 bases between them. This CDR3 spans 16 amino acids. Original data processing: Reference gene primer amplification in the assay estimated nucleated cell counts. Libraries were prepared by immunoSEQ multiplex PCR; TCRdb keeps only in-frame clonotypes and omits some of them. The V and J calls and the clone size are those of that table, but D and trimming were determined from the DNA. The sample has about 42,000 clones, 75% to 80% seen once; the top ten hold around 30%. The V and J genes are TRBV28 and TRBJ2-2; tentatively, D is TRBD2 (6 bases). Sequenced input: peripheral blood. The source of this sequence is an older woman with acute or convalescent COVID-19. The CDR3 loop reads CASSFPTSSVTGELFF. The CDR3 DNA is TGTGCCAGCAGTTTTCCTACTAGCTCGGTCACCGGGGAGCTGTTTTTT.